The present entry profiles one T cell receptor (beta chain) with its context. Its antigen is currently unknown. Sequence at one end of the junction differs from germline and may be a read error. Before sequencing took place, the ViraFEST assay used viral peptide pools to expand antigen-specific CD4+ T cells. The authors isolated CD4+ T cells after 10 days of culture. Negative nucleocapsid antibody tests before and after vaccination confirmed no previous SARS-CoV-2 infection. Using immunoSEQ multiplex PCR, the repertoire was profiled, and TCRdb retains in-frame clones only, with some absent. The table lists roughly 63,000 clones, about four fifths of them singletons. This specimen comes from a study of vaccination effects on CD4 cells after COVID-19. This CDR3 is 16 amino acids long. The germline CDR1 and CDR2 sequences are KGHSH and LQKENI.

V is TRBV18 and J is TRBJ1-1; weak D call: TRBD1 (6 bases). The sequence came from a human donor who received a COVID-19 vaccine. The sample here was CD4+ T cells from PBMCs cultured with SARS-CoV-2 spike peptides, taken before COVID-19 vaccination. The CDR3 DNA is TGTGCCAGCTCACCACTTCTAGGGGGTATGAACGCTGAAGCTTTCTTT. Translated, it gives CASSPLLGGMNAEAFF.